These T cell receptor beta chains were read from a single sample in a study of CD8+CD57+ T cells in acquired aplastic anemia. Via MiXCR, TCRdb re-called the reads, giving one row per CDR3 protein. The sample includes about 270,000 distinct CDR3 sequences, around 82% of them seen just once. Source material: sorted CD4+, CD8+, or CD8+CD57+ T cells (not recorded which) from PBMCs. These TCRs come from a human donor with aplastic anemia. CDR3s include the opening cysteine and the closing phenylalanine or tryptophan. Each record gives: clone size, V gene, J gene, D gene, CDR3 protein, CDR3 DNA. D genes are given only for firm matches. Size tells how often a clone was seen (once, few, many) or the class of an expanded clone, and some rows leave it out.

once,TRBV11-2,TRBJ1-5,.,CASSWGGGQYSNQPQHF,TGTGCCAGCAGCTGGGGTGGAGGACAGTATAGCAATCAGCCCCAGCATTTT
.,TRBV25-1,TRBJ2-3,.,CASSLPLITGTQYF,TGTGCCAGCAGTCTCCCCCTAATCACAGGTACGCAGTATTTT
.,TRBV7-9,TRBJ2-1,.,CASSFEGGEGQDEQFF,TGTGCCAGCAGCTTTGAAGGAGGAGAGGGTCAGGATGAGCAGTTCTTC
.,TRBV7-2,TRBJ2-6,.,CASSFEPDETAISLTF,TGTGCCAGCAGCTTTGAGCCAGACGAGACGGCCATTTCCCTGACTTTC
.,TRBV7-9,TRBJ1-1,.,CASSLERSGGTDAFF,TGTGCCAGCAGCTTAGAAAGAAGCGGGGGCACTGATGCTTTCTTT
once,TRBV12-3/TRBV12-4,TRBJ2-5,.,CASKARGEEGETQYF,TGTGCCAGCAAGGCACGAGGGGAGGAGGGAGAGACCCAGTACTTC
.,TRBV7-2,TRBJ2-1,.,CASSLGSNSYNEQFF,TGTGCCAGCAGCTTGGGTTCCAACTCCTACAATGAGCAGTTCTTC
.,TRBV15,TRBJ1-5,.,CATSRERGSNQPQHF,TGTGCCACCAGCAGAGAGCGGGGGAGCAATCAGCCCCAGCATTTT
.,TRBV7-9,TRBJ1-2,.,CASSLAGDGLVYVYTF,TGTGCCAGCAGCTTAGCGGGTGACGGGCTCGTATATGTCTACACCTTC
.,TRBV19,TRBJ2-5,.,CASSIAIATYNEQYF,TGTGCCAGTAGTATAGCTATCGCGACCTACAATGAGCAGTACTTC
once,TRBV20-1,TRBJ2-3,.,CSANPADTQYF,TGCAGTGCTAATCCCGCAGATACGCAGTATTTT
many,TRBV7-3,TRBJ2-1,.,CASSLGLLGDEQFF,TGTGCCAGCAGCTTAGGCCTCCTAGGAGATGAGCAGTTCTTC
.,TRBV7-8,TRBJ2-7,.,CASSLAGGLLYEQYF,TGTGCCAGCAGCTTAGCGGGAGGTCTGTTGTACGAGCAGTACTTC
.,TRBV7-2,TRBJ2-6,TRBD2,CASSTSVVYNEQFVLTF,TGTGCCAGCAGCACTAGCGTGGTCTACAATGAGCAGTTCGTCCTGACTTTC
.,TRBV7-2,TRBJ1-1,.,CASSFTLIENTEVFF,TGTGCCAGCAGCTTCACACTGATAGAGAACACTGAAGTTTTCTTT
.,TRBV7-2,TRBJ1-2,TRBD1,CASSLRTGDRYGYTF,TGTGCCAGCAGCTTACGGACAGGGGACCGGTATGGCTACACCTTC
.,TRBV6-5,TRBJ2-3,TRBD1,CASSPLPSGTGVPDTQYF,TGTGCCAGCAGCCCACTACCCTCCGGGACAGGGGTGCCAGATACGCAGTATTTT
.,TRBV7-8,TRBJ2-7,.,CASSLSGGLATQHYF,TGTGCCAGCAGCTTAAGCGGAGGTCTCGCTACGCAGCATTACTTC
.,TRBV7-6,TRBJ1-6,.,CSRRTQGWHPPLHF,TGTTCTCGCAGGACCCAGGGGTGGCATCCACCCCTCCACTTT
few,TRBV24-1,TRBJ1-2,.,CATSDGGNYGYTF,TGTGCCACCAGTGATGGAGGGAACTATGGCTACACCTTC
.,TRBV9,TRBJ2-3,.,CASRDGADTTQYF,TGTGCCAGCAGGGACGGGGCAGATACTACGCAGTATTTT
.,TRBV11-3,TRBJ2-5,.,CASSDSGTWGETQYF,TGTGCCAGCAGCGACTCAGGGACTTGGGGAGAGACCCAGTACTTC
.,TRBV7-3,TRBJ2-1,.,CASSLDRAYEQYFQFF,TGTGCCAGCAGCTTAGACCGAGCCTACGAGCAGTACTTCCAGTTCTTC
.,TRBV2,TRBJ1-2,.,CASSEYEGSYGYTF,TGTGCCAGCAGTGAATATGAAGGGTCTTATGGCTACACCTTC
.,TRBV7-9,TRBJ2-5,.,CAGQGTRETQSQYF,TGTGCCGGACAGGGGACTAGGGAGACCCAGTCCCAGTACTTC
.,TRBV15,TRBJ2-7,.,CTTSDRGYYNEQYF,TGTACCACAAGCGACCGGGGGTACTACAACGAGCAGTACTTC
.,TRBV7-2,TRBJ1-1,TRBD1,CASSLEGGADYEAFF,TGTGCCAGCAGCTTGGAAGGGGGCGCCGACTATGAAGCCTTCTTT
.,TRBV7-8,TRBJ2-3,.,CASRVGYGGSTDTF,TGTGCCAGCAGGGTCGGATACGGCGGAAGCACAGATACGTTT
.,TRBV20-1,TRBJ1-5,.,CSARDRRDLNGISNQPQHF,TGCAGTGCTAGAGATCGGCGGGACCTGAATGGGATCAGCAATCAGCCCCAGCATTTT
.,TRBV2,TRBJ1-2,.,CASGWGGRSTYGYTF,TGTGCCAGCGGCTGGGGTGGCAGGTCAACCTATGGCTACACCTTC
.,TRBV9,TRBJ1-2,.,CASGEAGEIRYFF,TGTGCCAGCGGAGAAGCTGGGGAAATTCGCTACTTCTTC
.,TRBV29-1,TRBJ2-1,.,CSVSSYNEQFF,TGCAGCGTTTCTTCTTACAATGAGCAGTTCTTC
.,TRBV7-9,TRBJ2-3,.,CASSLGGGPGQQEF,TGTGCCAGCAGCTTAGGGGGCGGACCCGGTCAGCAGGAGTTT
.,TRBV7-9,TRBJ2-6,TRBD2,CARTLGRVPSGVNVLTF,TGTGCCAGAACCCTAGGGAGGGTCCCCTCTGGCGTCAACGTCCTGACTTTC
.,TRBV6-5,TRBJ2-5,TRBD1,CASSYSGGQGIGTQYF,TGTGCCAGCAGTTACTCGGGGGGACAGGGGATAGGGACCCAGTACTTC
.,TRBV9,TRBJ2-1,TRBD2,CASSDGGRKQQFF,TGTGCCAGCAGCGATGGCGGGAGGAAGCAGCAGTTCTTC
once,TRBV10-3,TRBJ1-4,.,CAISEGDLNNNTEHFVF,TGTGCCATCAGCGAGGGGGACCTTAACAATAATACCGAACATTTTGTTTTT
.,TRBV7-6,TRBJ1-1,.,CASSLDLARKTEAFF,TGTGCCAGCAGCTTAGATCTCGCAAGAAAAACTGAAGCTTTCTTT
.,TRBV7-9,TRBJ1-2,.,CAGRLARDGLVYGYTF,TGTGCCGGACGCTTGGCGAGGGACGGGCTCGTATATGGCTACACCTTC
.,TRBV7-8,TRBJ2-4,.,CASSLARGVDKKIQYF,TGTGCCAGCAGCTTAGCTAGGGGTGTCGACAAAAAGATTCAGTACTTC
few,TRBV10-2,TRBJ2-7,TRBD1,CASSEYLGGTTYEQYF,TGCGCCAGCAGTGAGTATTTAGGGGGCACCACCTACGAGCAGTACTTC
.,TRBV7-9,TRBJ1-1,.,CAYNLALTQETQAFF,TGTGCCTACAACTTAGCGCTGACCCAAGAGACCCAGGCTTTCTTT
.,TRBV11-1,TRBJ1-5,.,CASSLRWNQPQHF,TGTGCCAGCAGCTTAAGGTGGAATCAGCCCCAGCATTTT
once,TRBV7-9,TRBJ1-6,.,CASSLSCSGGTDHF,TGTGCCAGCAGCTTGAGTTGCAGCGGGGGGACCGATCACTTT
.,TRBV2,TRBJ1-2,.,CASSEGLGVYGYTF,TGTGCCAGCAGTGAAGGGTTGGGGGTCTATGGCTACACCTTC
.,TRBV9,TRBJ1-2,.,CASSLWTQRFTYGYTF,TGTGCCAGCAGCCTGTGGACTCAGCGGTTTACATATGGCTACACCTTC
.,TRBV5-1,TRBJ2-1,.,CASSFQGRNNEQFF,TGCGCCAGCAGCTTCCAGGGGAGAAACAATGAGCAGTTCTTC
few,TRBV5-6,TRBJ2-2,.,CASSPVDGELFF,TGTGCCAGCAGCCCCGTTGACGGGGAGCTGTTTTTT
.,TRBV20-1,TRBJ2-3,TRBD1,CSAMGQGALNTQYF,TGCAGTGCCATGGGACAGGGGGCGCTGAATACGCAGTATTTT
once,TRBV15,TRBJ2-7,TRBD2,CASSCERSGGSDEQYF,TGTGCCAGCAGCTGTGAAAGAAGCGGGGGGAGCGATGAGCAGTACTTC